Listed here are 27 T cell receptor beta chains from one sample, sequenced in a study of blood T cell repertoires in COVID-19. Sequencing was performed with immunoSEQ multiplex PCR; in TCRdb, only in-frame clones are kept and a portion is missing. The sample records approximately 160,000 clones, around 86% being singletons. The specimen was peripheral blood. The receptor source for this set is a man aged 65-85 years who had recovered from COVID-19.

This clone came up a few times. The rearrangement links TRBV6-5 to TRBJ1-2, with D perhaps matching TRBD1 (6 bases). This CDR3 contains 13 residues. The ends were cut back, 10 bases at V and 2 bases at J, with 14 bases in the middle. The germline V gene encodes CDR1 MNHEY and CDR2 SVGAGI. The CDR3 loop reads CATTDSLNYGYTF. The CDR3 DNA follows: TGTGCCACCACGGACAGTCTAAACTATGGCTACACCTTC.

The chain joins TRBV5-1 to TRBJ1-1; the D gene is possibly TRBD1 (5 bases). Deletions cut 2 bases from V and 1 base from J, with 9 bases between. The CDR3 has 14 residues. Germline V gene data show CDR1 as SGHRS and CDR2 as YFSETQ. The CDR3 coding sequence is TGCGCCAGCAGCTTAGGCAGGGAGAACACTGAAGCTTTCTTT. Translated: CASSLGRENTEAFF.

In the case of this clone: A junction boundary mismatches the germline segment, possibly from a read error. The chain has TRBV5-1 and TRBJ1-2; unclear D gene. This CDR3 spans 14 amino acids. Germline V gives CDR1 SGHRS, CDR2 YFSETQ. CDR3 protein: CASSLDPMDYGYTF. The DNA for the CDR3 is TGCGCCAGCAGCCTTGACCCCATGGACTACGGCTACACCTTC.

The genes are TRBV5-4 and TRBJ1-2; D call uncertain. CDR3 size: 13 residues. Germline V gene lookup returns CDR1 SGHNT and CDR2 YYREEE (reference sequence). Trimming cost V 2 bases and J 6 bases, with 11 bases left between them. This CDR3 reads CASSFGLSDGYTF. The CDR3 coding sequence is TGTGCCAGCAGCTTTGGTCTCTCAGATGGCTACACCTTC.

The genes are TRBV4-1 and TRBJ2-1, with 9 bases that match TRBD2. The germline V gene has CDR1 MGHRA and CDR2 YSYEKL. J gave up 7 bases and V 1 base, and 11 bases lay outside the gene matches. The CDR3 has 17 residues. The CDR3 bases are TGCGCCAGCAGCCAAGCCGGGGCGGGAGGGCCAGTAAATGAGCAGTTCTTC. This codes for CASSQAGAGGPVNEQFF.

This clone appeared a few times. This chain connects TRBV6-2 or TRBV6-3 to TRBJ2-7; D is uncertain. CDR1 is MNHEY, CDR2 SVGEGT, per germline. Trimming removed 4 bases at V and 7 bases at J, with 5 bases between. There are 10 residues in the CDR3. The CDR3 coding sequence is TGTGCCAGCAGTTCCCGGGAGCAGTACTTC. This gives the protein CASSSREQYF.

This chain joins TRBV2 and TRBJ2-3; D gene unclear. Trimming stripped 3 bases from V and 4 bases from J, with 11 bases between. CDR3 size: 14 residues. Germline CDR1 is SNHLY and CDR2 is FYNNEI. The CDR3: CASSDGVISDTQYF. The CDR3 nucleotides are TGTGCCAGCAGTGACGGAGTTATCTCAGATACGCAGTATTTT. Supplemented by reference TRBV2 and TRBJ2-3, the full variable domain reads EPEVTQTPSHQVTQMGQEVILRCVPISNHLYFYWYRQILGQKVEFLVSFYNNEISEKSEIFDDQFSVERPDGSNFTLKIRSTKLEDSAMYFCASSDGVISDTQYFGPGTRLTVL.

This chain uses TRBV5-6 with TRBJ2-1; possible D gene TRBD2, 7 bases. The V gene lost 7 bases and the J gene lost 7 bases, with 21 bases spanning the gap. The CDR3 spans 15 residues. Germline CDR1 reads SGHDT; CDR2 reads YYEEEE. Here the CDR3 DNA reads TGTGCCAGCGCTTGGGGGGAGGGCCAGGGGAATGAGCAGTTCTTC. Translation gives CASAWGEGQGNEQFF.

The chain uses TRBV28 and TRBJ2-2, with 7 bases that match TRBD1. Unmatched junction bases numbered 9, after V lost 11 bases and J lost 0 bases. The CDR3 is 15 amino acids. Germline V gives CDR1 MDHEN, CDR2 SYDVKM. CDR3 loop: CASGTADANTGELFF. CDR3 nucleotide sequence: TGTGCCTCAGGGACAGCCGACGCGAACACCGGGGAGCTGTTTTTT.

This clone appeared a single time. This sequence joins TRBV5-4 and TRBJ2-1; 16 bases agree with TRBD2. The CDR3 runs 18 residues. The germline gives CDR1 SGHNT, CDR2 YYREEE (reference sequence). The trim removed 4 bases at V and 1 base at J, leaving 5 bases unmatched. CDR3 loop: CASSKGLAGGGSYNEQFF. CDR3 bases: TGTGCCAGCAGCAAGGGACTAGCGGGAGGGGGGTCCTACAATGAGCAGTTCTTC.

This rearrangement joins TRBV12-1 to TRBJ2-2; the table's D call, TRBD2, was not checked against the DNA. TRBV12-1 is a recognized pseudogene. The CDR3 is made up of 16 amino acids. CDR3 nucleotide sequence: TGTGCCAGCAGCGCCGCGGGACTAACGAGAACCGGGGAGCTGTTTTTT. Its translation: CASSAAGLTRTGELFF.

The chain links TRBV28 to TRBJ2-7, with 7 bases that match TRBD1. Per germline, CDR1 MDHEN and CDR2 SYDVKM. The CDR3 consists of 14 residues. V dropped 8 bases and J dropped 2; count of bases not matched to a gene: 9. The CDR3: CASVPGQRPYEQYF. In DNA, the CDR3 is TGTGCCAGCGTTCCGGGACAGCGCCCCTACGAGCAGTACTTC.

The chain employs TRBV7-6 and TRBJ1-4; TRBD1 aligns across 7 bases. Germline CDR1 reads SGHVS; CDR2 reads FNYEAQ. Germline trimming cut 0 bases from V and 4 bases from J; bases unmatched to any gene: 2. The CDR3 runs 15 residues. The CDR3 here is CASSLAGQFNEKLFF. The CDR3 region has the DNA TGTGCCAGCAGCTTAGCGGGACAGTTTAATGAAAAACTGTTTTTT.

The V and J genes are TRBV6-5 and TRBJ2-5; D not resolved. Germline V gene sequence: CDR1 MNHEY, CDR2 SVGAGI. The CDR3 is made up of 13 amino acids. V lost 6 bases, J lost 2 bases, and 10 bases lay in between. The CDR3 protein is CASSRGNQETQYF. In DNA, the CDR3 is TGTGCCAGCAGCCGTGGCAATCAAGAGACCCAGTACTTC.

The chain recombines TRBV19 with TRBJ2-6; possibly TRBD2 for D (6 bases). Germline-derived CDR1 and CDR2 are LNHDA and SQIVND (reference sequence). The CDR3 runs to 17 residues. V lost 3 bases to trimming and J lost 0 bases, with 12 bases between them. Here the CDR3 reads CASSMPRGNSGANVLTF. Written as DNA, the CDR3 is TGTGCCAGTAGTATGCCTCGGGGGAACTCTGGGGCCAACGTCCTGACTTTC.

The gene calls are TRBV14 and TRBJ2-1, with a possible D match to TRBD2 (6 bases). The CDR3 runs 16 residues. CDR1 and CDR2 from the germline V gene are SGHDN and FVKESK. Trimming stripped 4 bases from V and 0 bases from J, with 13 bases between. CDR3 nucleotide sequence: TGTGCCAGCAGCCTTATGGCGGGGAGCTCCTACAATGAGCAGTTCTTC. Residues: CASSLMAGSSYNEQFF.

CDR3 bases: TGTGCCAGTAGTATCGGACAGATTAGCTCCTACAATGAGCAGTTCTTC. It codes for CASSIGQISSYNEQFF. The genes are TRBV19 and TRBJ2-1; TRBD1 is a possible D gene (6 bases). From germline, CDR1 is LNHDA and CDR2 SQIVND (reference sequence). This CDR3 contains 16 residues. Trimming cost V 3 bases and J 0 bases, with 12 bases left between them.

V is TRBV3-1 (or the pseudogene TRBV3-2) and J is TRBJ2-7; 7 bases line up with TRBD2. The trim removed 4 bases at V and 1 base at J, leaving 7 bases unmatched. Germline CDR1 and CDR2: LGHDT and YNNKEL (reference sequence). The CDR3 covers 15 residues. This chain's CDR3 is CASSRSTSSSYEQYF. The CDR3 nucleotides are TGTGCCAGCAGCCGTTCGACTAGCAGTTCCTACGAGCAGTACTTC.

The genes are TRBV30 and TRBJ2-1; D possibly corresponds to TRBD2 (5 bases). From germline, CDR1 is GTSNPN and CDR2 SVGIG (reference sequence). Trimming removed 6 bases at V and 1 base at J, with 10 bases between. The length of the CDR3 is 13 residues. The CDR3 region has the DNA TGTGCCTGCATCCGGGATTCCTACAATGAGCAGTTCTTC. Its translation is CACIRDSYNEQFF. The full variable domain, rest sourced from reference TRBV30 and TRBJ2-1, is SQTIHQWPATLVQPVGSPLSLECTVEGTSNPNLYWYRQAAGRGLQLLFYSVGIGQISSEVPQNLSASRPQDRQFILSSKKLLLSDSGFYLCACIRDSYNEQFFGPGTRLTVL.

CDR3 residues: CASSYYRLPDMNEQFF. CDR3 coding DNA: TGTGCCAGCAGTTACTACCGGTTGCCCGACATGAATGAGCAGTTCTTC. J is TRBJ2-1 and V is TRBV6-2 or TRBV6-3; D unclear. V lost 1 base, J lost 7 bases, and 17 bases lay in between. This CDR3 is built from 16 residues. From germline, CDR1 is MNHEY and CDR2 SVGEGT.

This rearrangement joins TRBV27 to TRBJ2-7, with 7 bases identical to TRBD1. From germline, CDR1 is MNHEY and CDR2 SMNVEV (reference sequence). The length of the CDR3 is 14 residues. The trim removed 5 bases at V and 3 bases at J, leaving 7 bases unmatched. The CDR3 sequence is CASSAWTGSYEQYF. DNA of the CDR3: TGTGCCAGCAGTGCCTGGACAGGAAGCTACGAGCAGTACTTC.

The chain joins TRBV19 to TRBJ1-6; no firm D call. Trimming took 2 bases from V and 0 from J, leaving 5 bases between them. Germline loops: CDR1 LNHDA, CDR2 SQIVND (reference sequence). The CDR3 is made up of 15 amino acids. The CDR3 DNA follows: TGTGCCAGTAGTATACGGAGCTCCTATAATTCACCCCTCCACTTT. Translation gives CASSIRSSYNSPLHF.

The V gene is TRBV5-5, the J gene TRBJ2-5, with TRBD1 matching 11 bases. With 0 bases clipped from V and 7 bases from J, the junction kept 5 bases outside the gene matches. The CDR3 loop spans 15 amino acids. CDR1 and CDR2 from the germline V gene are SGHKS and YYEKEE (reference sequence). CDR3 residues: CASSLVGQGVTTQYF. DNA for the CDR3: TGTGCCAGCAGCTTGGTGGGACAGGGGGTAACGACCCAGTACTTC.

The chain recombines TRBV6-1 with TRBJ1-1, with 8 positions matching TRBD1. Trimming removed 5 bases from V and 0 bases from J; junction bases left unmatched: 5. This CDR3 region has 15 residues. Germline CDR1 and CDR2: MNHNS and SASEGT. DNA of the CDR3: TGTGCCAGCAGTTCCCGGACAGGGATGAACACTGAAGCTTTCTTT. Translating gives CASSSRTGMNTEAFF.

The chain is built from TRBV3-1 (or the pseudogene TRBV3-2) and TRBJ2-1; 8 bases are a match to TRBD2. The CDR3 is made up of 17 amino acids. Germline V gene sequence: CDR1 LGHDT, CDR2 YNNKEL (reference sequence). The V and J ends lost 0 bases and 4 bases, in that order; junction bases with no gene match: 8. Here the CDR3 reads CASSQEGLAGLYNEQFF. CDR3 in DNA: TGTGCCAGCAGCCAAGAGGGGCTAGCGGGCCTATACAATGAGCAGTTCTTC.

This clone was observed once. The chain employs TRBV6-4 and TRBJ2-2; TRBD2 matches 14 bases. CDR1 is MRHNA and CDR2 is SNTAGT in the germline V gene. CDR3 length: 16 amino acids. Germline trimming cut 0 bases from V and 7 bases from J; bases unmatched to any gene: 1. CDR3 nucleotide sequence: TGTGCCAGCAGTGACTCAGGGACTAGCGGGGGCGGGGAGCTGTTTTTT. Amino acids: CASSDSGTSGGGELFF.

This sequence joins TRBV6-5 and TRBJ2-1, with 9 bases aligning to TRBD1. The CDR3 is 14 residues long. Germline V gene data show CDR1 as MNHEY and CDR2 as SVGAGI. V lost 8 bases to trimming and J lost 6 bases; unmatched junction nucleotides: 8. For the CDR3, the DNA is TGTGCCAGCCGGACAGGGGATCGAGTCAATGAGCAGTTCTTC. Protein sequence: CASRTGDRVNEQFF.